These 18 T cell receptor beta chains originate from one sample sequenced in a study of CD8 T cells in ankylosing spondylitis. TCRdb re-derived calls from the 5' RACE reads in MiXCR, one entry per CDR3 protein. The sample lists 200,000 to 300,000 distinct CDR3 sequences; roughly 25% were seen once. Material: blood, either unsorted or a sorted T cell fraction (not recorded which). The receptors derive from a male donor with ankylosing spondylitis or in good health (not recorded which).

The chain combines TRBV5-1 with TRBJ2-3; D is undetermined. The CDR3 is 16 amino acids. Germline CDR1 is SGHRS and CDR2 is YFSETQ. V lost 0 bases to trimming and J lost 2 bases, with 13 bases between them. The CDR3 DNA is TGCGCCAGCAGCTTGGAATCTCTGGGATCCACAGATACGCAGTATTTT. Residues: CASSLESLGSTDTQYF.

This clonotype was observed at least ten times. The rearrangement joins TRBV11-1 to TRBJ1-1; D remains ambiguous. V lost 7 bases, J lost 3 bases, and 6 bases lay in between. Germline V CDR1 and CDR2: SGHAT, FQDESV (reference sequence). CDR3 length equals 11 residues. The CDR3 sequence: CASTRDTEAFF. In nucleotides, the CDR3 is TGTGCCAGCACGCGGGACACTGAAGCTTTCTTT.

This clonotype was seen ten or more times. This chain connects TRBV20-1 to TRBJ1-2; no clear D gene. Trimming shortened V by 4 bases and J by 2 bases, and 2 bases separated the two germline ends. The length of the CDR3 is 10 residues. Germline CDR1 DFQATT, CDR2 SNEGSKA (reference sequence). Here the CDR3 DNA reads TGCAGTGCTACCAACTATGGCTACACCTTC. As protein: CSATNYGYTF.

This clonotype was seen many times. CDR3 region: CSASVPSGNNEQFF. In DNA, the CDR3 is TGCAGTGCTAGTGTGCCTAGCGGAAACAATGAGCAGTTCTTC. The chain couples TRBV20-1 to TRBJ2-1; 7 nucleotides align to TRBD2. The CDR3 loop spans 14 amino acids. J lost 5 bases, V lost 3 bases, and 7 bases had no gene match. CDR1 is DFQATT and CDR2 is SNEGSKA in the germline V gene (reference sequence).

The table lists this clonotype with many counts. The J gene is TRBJ2-2, the V gene TRBV15, with a possible D match to TRBD1 (5 bases). V lost 0 bases and J lost 4, with 15 bases in between. CDR1 LNHNV and CDR2 YYDKDF come from the germline V gene (reference sequence). The CDR3 is 17 amino acids. For the CDR3, the DNA is TGTGCCACCAGCAGAGAATCCTGGACACAACGCACCGGGGAGCTGTTTTTT. Translated: CATSRESWTQRTGELFF.

This clonotype showed up many times. J is TRBJ1-6 and V is TRBV4-2; TRBD1 matches at 12 bases. The CDR3 contains 17 residues. The V and J ends lost 0 bases and 10 bases, in that order; junction bases with no gene match: 7. The germline CDR1 and CDR2 sequences are LGHNA and YNFKEQ. CDR3 nucleotides: TGTGCCAGCAGCCAAGAGGTGGGACAGGGGGCCCTCTCACCCCTCCACTTT. This gives the protein CASSQEVGQGALSPLHF.

The genes are TRBV7-3 and TRBJ2-5; 8 bases align to TRBD2. The germline gives CDR1 SGHTA, CDR2 FQGTGA. V was clipped by 2 bases and J by 1 base; unmatched bases: 18. The CDR3 loop spans 20 amino acids. The CDR3 DNA is TGTGCCAGCAGCTTATGTGACGGTGGGCAGGCGGGGGGATTCCAAGAGACCCAGTACTTC. Residues: CASSLCDGGQAGGFQETQYF. The full variable domain, completed using reference TRBV7-3 and TRBJ2-5, is GAGVSQTPSNKVTEKGKYVELRCDPISGHTALYWYRQSLGQGPEFLIYFQGTGAADDSGLPNDRFFAVRPEGSVSTLKIQRTERGDSAVYLCASSLCDGGQAGGFQETQYFGPGTRLLVL.

The chain joins TRBV20-1 to TRBJ2-7; tentative D call: TRBD1 (6 bases). V was clipped by 4 bases and J by 1 base, with 14 bases between them. In germline, CDR1 is DFQATT, CDR2 SNEGSKA (reference sequence). The CDR3 is 14 residues long. The CDR3 coding sequence is TGCAGTGCTAACAGGGTAGGGCAATCCTACGAGCAGTACTTC. Translated: CSANRVGQSYEQYF.

This clonotype was found many times. The J gene is TRBJ2-7, the V gene TRBV6-5; 7 bases are shared with TRBD1. CDR1 is MNHEY and CDR2 is SVGAGI in the germline V gene. J gave up 4 bases and V 0 bases, and 6 bases lay outside the gene matches. The CDR3 is 15 amino acids. The CDR3 is CASSYSIRGRYEQYF. CDR3 coding DNA: TGTGCCAGCAGTTACTCGATAAGGGGGCGGTACGAGCAGTACTTC.

This chain uses TRBV29-1 with TRBJ2-3; 11 bases match TRBD1. After removal of 6 bases from V and 14 bases from J, the junction contained 13 bases not matched to a gene. CDR3 size: 13 residues. Germline CDR1 reads SQVTM; CDR2 reads ANQGSEA. The CDR3 DNA sequence: TGCAGCGTGCTAGGGACAGGGGGTCAGAATAGGTATTTT. Translated, it gives CSVLGTGGQNRYF.

The genes are TRBV12-3 or TRBV12-4 and TRBJ2-2; no reliable D call. CDR3 length: 14 residues. Trimming pared 8 bases from V and 2 bases from J, leaving 12 bases between. CDR3 loop: CASRPGRNTGELFF. The CDR3 DNA follows: TGTGCCAGCCGACCGGGCCGAAACACCGGGGAGCTGTTTTTT.

This clonotype was detected many times. The V call is TRBV6-1, the J call TRBJ1-3; D is unresolved. Trimming cost V 10 bases and J 2 bases, with 18 bases left between them. Germline lookup yields CDR1 MNHNS and CDR2 SASEGT. There are 15 residues in the CDR3. CDR3 sequence reads: CATKDGTLTGNTIYF. In DNA, the CDR3 is TGTGCCACCAAAGATGGAACGCTTACTGGAAACACCATATATTTT.

This clonotype was seen many times. The CDR3 loop reads CSANTATQGNTEAFF. CDR3 sequence (DNA): TGCAGTGCTAATACCGCAACCCAGGGAAACACTGAAGCTTTCTTT. This chain joins TRBV20-1 and TRBJ1-1, with D possibly matching TRBD1 (5 bases). This CDR3 has 15 residues. Germline assignment: CDR1 DFQATT and CDR2 SNEGSKA (reference sequence). V lost 4 bases and J lost 2, with 17 bases in between.

CDR3 in amino acids: CASSLDLADEKLFF. CDR3 DNA sequence: TGTGCCAGCAGCTTGGATTTGGCTGATGAAAAACTGTTTTTT. The rearrangement joins TRBV5-5 to TRBJ1-4; D unclear. Per the germline V gene, CDR1 is SGHKS and CDR2 is YYEKEE (reference sequence). This CDR3 is built from 14 residues. V shed 0 bases and J shed 6 bases, with 9 bases lying between them.

This chain links TRBV6-2 or TRBV6-3 with TRBJ2-2, with TRBD1 matching 10 bases. This CDR3 is built from 16 residues. Germline V CDR1 and CDR2: MNHEY, SVGEGT. Trimming cost V 6 bases and J 3 bases; bases outside gene matches: 7. The DNA for the CDR3 is TGTGCCAGCAGGGCGACAGGGGGCAAAGACACCGGGGAGCTGTTTTTT. This encodes CASRATGGKDTGELFF.

This clonotype was picked up a small number of times. The V call is TRBV29-1, the J call TRBJ2-5; D ambiguous. Germline CDR1 is SQVTM and CDR2 is ANQGSEA. The CDR3 is 12 amino acids. V gave up 6 bases and J gave up 1 base, with 9 bases separating them. This CDR3 reads CSVQRFQETQYF. CDR3 coding DNA: TGCAGCGTGCAGCGCTTCCAAGAGACCCAGTACTTC.

The chain's CDR3 is CASHRGNTEAFF. The DNA of the CDR3 is TGTGCCAGTCACAGGGGGAACACTGAAGCTTTCTTT. The rearrangement uses TRBV2 and TRBJ1-1; 7 bases line up with TRBD1. V was pared by 9 bases and J by 1 base, with 2 bases of the junction left unmatched. Looked up from germline, CDR1 is SNHLY and CDR2 is FYNNEI. The CDR3 is 12 residues long.

The genes are TRBV18 and TRBJ1-2; D perhaps matches TRBD1 (6 bases). Per the germline V gene, CDR1 is KGHSH and CDR2 is LQKENI. Deletions cut 2 bases from V and 2 bases from J, with 9 bases between. The CDR3 is 14 amino acids. The CDR3 spells CASSPSRGNYGYTF. CDR3 sequence (DNA): TGTGCCAGCTCACCATCAAGGGGGAACTATGGCTACACCTTC. Using reference TRBV18 and TRBJ1-2 for the parts outside the CDR3, the full variable domain is NAGVMQNPRHLVRRRGQEARLRCSPMKGHSHVYWYRQLPEEGLKFMVYLQKENIIDESGMPKERFSAEFPKEGPSILRIQQVVRGDSAAYFCASSPSRGNYGYTFGSGTRLTVV.